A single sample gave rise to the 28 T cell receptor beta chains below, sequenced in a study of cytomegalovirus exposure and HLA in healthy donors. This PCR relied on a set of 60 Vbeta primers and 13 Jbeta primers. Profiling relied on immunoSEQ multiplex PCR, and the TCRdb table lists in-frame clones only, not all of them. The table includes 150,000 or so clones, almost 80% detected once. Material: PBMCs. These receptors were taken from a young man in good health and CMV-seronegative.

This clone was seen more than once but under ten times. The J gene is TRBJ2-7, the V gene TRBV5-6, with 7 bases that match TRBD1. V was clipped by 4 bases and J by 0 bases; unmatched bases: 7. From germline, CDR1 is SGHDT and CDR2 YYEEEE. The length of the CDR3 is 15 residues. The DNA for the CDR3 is TGTGCCAGCAGCGGGGACAGTTTCTACTCCTACGAGCAGTACTTC. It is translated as CASSGDSFYSYEQYF. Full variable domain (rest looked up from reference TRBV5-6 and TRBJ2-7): DAGVTQSPTHLIKTRGQQVTLRCSPKSGHDTVSWYQQALGQGPQFIFQYYEEEERQRGNFPDRFSGHQFPNYSSELNVNALLLGDSALYLCASSGDSFYSYEQYFGPGTRLTVT.

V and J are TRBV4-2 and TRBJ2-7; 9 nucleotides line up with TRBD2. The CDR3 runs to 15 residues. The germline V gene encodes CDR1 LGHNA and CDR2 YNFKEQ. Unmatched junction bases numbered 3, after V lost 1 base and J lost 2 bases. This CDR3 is CASSQAAGGPYEQYF. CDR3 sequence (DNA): TGTGCCAGCAGCCAAGCAGCGGGGGGTCCCTACGAGCAGTACTTC.

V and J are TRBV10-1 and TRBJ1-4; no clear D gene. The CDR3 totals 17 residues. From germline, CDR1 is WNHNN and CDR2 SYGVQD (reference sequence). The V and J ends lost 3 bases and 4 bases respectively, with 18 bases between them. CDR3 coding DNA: TGCGCCAGCAGTGATACCAATTACTTCTTTATTAATGAAAAACTGTTTTTT. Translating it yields CASSDTNYFFINEKLFF.

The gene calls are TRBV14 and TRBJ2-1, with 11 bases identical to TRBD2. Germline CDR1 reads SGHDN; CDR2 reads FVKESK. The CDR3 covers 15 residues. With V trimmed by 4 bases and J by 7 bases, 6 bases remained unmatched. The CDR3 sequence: CASSPTSGSRNEQFF. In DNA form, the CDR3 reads TGTGCCAGCAGCCCCACTAGCGGGAGCAGGAATGAGCAGTTCTTC.

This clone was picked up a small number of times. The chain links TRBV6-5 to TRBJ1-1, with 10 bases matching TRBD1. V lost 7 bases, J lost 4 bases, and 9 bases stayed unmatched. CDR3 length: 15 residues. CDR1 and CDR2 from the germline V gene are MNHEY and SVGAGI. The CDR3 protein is CASTLGGTGVTEAFF. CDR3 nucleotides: TGTGCCAGCACCCTGGGGGGGACAGGGGTCACTGAAGCTTTCTTT.

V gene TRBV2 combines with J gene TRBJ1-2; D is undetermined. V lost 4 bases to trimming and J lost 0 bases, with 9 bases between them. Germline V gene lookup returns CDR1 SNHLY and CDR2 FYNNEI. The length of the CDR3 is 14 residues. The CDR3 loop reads CASSARYPNYGYTF. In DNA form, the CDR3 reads TGTGCCAGCAGTGCCAGGTATCCTAACTATGGCTACACCTTC. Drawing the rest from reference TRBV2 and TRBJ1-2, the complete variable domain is EPEVTQTPSHQVTQMGQEVILRCVPISNHLYFYWYRQILGQKVEFLVSFYNNEISEKSEIFDDQFSVERPDGSNFTLKIRSTKLEDSAMYFCASSARYPNYGYTFGSGTRLTVV.

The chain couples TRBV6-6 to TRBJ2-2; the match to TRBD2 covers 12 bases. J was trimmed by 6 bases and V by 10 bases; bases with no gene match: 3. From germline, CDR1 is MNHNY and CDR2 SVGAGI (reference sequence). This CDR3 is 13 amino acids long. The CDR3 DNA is TGTGCCACCGGACTAGCGGGACCCGGGGAGCTGTTTTTT. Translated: CATGLAGPGELFF.

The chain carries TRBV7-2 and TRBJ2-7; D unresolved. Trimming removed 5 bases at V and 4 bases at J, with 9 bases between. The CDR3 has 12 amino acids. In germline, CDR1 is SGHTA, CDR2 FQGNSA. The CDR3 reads CASSPRSYEQYF. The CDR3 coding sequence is TGTGCCAGCAGCCCGCGTTCGTACGAGCAGTACTTC.

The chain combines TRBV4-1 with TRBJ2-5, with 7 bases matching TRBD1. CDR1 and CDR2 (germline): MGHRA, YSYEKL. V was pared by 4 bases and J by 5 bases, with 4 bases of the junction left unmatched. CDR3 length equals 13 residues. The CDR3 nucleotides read TGCGCCAGCAGCCCCCCCAGGGGGGAGACCCAGTACTTC. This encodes CASSPPRGETQYF.

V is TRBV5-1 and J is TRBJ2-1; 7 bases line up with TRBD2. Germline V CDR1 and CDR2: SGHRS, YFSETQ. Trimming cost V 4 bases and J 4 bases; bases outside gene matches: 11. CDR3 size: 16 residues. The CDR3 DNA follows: TGCGCCAGCAGCCCCGGAGGCGGGGGAGATTACAATGAGCAGTTCTTC. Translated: CASSPGGGGDYNEQFF.

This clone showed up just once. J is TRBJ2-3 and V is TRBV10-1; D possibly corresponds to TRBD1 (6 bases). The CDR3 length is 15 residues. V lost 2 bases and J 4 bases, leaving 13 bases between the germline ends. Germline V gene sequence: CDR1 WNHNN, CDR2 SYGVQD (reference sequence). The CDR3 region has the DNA TGCGCCAGCAGTGAGGCAGGGGAGATGTCAGATACGCAGTATTTT. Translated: CASSEAGEMSDTQYF.

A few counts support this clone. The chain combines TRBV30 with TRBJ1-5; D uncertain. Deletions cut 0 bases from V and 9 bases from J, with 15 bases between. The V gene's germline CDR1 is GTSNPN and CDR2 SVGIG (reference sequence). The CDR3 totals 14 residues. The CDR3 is CAWSVVQGSGPQHF. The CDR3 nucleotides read TGTGCCTGGAGTGTTGTTCAAGGGAGCGGGCCCCAGCATTTT.

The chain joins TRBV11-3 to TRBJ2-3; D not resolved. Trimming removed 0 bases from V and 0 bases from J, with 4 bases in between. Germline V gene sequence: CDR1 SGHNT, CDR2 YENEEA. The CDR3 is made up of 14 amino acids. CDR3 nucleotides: TGTGCCAGCAGCTTAGACGGGAGCACAGATACGCAGTATTTT. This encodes CASSLDGSTDTQYF.

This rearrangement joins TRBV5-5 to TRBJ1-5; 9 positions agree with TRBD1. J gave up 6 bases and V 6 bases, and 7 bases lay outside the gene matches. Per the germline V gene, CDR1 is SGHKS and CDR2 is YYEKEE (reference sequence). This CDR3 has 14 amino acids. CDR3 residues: CASTGQGSGQPQHF. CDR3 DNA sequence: TGTGCCAGCACCGGACAGGGGTCTGGTCAGCCCCAGCATTTT.

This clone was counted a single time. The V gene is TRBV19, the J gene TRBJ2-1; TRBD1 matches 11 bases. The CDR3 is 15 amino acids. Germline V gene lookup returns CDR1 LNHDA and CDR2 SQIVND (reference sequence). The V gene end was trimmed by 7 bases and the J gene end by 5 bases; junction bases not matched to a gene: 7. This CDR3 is CASTPRTGGNNEQFF. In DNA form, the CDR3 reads TGTGCCAGTACTCCCCGGACAGGGGGCAACAATGAGCAGTTCTTC.

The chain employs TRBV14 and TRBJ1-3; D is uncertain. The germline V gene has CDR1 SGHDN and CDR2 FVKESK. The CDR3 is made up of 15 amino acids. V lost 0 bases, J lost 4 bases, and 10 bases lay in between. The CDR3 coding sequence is TGTGCCAGCAGCCAAGATTGGAGTGGGGGAAACACCATATATTTT. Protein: CASSQDWSGGNTIYF.

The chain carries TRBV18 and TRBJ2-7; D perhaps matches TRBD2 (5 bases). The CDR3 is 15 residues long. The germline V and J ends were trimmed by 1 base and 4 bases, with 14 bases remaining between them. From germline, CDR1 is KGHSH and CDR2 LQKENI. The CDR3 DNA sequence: TGTGCCAGCTCACCACTGGCGGGCAGTAAGTACGAGCAGTACTTC. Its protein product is CASSPLAGSKYEQYF.

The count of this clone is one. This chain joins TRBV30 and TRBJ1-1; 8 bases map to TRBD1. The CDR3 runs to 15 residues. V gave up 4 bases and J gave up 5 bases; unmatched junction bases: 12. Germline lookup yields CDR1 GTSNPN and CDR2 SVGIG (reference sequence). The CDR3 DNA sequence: TGTGCCTGGAATAGACGCCTTACAGGGGGAACTGAAGCTTTCTTT. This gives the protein CAWNRRLTGGTEAFF.

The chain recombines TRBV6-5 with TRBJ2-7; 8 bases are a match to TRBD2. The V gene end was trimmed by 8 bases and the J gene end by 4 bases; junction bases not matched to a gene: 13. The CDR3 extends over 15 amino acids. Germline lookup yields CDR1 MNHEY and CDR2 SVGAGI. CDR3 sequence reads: CASHSGGGTQYEQYF. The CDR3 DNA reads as TGTGCCAGCCATTCCGGGGGGGGGACACAATACGAGCAGTACTTC.

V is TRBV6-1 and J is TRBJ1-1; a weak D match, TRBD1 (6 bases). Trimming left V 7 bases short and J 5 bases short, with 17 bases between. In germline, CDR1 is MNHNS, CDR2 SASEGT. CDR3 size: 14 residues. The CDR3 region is CASTGQPLGTEAFF. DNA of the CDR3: TGTGCCAGCACCGGACAGCCCTTGGGAACTGAAGCTTTCTTT.

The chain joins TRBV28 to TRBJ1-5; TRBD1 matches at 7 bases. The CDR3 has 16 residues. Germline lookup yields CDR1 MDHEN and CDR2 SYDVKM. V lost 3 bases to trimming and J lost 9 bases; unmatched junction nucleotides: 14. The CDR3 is CASSFGVRGTIRPQHF. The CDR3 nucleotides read TGTGCCAGCAGTTTTGGCGTCAGGGGGACAATCAGGCCCCAGCATTTT.

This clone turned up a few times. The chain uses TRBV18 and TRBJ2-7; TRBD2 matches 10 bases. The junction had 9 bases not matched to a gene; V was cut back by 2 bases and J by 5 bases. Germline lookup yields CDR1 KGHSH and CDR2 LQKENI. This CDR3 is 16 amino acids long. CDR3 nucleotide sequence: TGTGCCAGCTCACCAGAGGCTAGCGGGGGTGAGGACGAGCAGTACTTC. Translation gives CASSPEASGGEDEQYF.

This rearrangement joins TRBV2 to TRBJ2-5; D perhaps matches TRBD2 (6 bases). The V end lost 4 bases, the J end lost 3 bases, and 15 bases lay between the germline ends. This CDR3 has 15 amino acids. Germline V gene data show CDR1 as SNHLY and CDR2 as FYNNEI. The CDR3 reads CASSGPQGEEETQYF. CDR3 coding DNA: TGTGCCAGCAGTGGGCCCCAAGGGGAGGAAGAGACCCAGTACTTC.

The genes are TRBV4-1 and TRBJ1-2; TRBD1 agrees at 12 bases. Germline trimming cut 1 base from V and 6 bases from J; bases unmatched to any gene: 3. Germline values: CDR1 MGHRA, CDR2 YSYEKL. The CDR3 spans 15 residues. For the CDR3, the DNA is TGCGCCAGCAGCCAAGGGGGACAGGGGGCCAATGGCTACACCTTC. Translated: CASSQGGQGANGYTF.

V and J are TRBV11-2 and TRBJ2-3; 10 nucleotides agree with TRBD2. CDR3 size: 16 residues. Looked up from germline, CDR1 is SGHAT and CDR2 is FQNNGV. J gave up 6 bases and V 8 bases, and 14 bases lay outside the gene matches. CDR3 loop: CASQTSVAGGEDTQYF. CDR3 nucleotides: TGTGCCAGCCAAACTTCGGTAGCGGGGGGTGAGGATACGCAGTATTTT. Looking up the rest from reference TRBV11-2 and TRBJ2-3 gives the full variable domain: EAGVAQSPRYKIIEKRQSVAFWCNPISGHATLYWYQQILGQGPKLLIQFQNNGVVDDSQLPKDRFSAERLKGVDSTLKIQPAKLEDSAVYLCASQTSVAGGEDTQYFGPGTRLTVL.

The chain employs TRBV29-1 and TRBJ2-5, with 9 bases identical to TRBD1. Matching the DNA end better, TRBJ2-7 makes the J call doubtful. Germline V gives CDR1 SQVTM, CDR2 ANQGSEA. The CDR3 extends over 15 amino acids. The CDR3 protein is CSVNDSPTGGYEQYF. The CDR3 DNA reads TGCAGCGTTAACGACAGCCCGACAGGGGGCTACGAGCAGTACTTC.

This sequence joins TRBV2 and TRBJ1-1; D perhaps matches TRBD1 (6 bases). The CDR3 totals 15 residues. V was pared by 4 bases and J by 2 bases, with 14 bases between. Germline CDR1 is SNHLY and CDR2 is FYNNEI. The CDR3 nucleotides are TGTGCCAGCAGTGCTCAAGGACAGTCCAACACTGAAGCTTTCTTT. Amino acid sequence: CASSAQGQSNTEAFF. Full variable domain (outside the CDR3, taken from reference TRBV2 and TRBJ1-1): EPEVTQTPSHQVTQMGQEVILRCVPISNHLYFYWYRQILGQKVEFLVSFYNNEISEKSEIFDDQFSVERPDGSNFTLKIRSTKLEDSAMYFCASSAQGQSNTEAFFGQGTRLTVV.

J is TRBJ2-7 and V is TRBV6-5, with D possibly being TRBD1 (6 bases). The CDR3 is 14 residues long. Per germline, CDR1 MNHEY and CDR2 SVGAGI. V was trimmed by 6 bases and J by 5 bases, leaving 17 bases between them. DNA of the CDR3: TGTGCCAGCAGCCGGACCGGGACAAAACACGAGCAGTACTTC. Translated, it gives CASSRTGTKHEQYF.